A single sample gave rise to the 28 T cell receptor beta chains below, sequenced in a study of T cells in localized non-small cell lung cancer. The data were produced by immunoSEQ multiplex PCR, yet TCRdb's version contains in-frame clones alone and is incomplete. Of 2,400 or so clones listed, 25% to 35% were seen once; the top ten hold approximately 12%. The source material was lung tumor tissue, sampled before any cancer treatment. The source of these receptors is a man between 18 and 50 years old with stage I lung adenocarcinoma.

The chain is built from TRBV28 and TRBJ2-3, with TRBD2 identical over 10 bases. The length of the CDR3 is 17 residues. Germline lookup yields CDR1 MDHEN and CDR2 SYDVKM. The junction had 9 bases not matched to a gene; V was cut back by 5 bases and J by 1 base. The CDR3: CASSLAGAPPGTDTQYF. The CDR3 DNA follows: TGTGCCAGCAGTCTAGCGGGGGCTCCCCCCGGCACAGATACGCAGTATTTT.

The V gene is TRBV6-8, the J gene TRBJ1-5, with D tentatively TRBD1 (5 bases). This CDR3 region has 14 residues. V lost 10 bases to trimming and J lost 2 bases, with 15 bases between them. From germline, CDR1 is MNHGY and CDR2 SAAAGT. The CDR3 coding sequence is TGTGCCACAAACGCAGGGAAGGGCAATCAGCCCCAGCATTTT. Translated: CATNAGKGNQPQHF.

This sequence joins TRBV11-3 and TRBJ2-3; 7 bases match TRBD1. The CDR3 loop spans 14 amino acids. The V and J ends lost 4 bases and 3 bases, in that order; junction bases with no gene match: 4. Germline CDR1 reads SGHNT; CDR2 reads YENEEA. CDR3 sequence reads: CASSSLTGTDTQYF. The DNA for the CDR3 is TGTGCCAGCAGCTCGTTGACAGGGACAGATACGCAGTATTTT.

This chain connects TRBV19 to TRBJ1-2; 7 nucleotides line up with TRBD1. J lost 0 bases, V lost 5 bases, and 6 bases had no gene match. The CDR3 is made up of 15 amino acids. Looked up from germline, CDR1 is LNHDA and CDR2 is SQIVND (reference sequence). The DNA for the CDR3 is TGTGCCAGTAGTGCTTTGACAGGGTCTAACTATGGCTACACCTTC. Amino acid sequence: CASSALTGSNYGYTF.

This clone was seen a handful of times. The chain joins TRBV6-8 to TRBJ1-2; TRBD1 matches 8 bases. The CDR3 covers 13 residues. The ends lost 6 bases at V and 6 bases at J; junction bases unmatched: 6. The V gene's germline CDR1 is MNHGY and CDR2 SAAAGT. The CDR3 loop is CASSSTGVDGYTF. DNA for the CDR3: TGTGCCAGCAGCTCGACAGGGGTGGATGGCTACACCTTC.

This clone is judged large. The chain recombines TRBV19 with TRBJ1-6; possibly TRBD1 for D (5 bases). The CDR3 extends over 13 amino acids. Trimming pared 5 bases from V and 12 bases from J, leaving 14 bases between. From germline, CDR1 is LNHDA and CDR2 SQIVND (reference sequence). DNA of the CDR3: TGTGCCAGTAGTCGCGACAGCCTTCGACCCCTCCACTTT. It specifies CASSRDSLRPLHF.

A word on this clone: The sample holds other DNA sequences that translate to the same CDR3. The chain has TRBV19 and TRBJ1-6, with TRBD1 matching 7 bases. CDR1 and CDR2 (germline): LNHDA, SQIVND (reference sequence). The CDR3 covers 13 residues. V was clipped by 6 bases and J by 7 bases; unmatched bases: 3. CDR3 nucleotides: TGTGCCAGTAGACGGGACAGAAATTCACCCCTCCACTTT. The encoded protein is CASRRDRNSPLHF.

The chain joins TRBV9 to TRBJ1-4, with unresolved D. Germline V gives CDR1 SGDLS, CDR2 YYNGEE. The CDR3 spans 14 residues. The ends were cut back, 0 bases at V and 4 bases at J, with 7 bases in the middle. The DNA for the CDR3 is TGTGCCAGCAGCGTAGGGGGAGTTAATGAAAAACTGTTTTTT. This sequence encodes CASSVGGVNEKLFF. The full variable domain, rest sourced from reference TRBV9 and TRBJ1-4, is DSGVTQTPKHLITATGQRVTLRCSPRSGDLSVYWYQQSLDQGLQFLIQYYNGEERAKGNILERFSAQQFPDLHSELNLSSLELGDSALYFCASSVGGVNEKLFFGSGTQLSVL.

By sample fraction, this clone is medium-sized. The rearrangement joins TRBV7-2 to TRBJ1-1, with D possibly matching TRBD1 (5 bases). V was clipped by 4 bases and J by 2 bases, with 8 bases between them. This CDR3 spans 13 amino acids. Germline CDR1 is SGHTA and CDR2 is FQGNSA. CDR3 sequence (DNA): TGTGCCAGCAGCTCTCAGGGTAACACTGAAGCTTTCTTT. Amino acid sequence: CASSSQGNTEAFF. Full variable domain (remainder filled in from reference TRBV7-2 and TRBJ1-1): GAGVSQSPSNKVTEKGKDVELRCDPISGHTALYWYRQSLGQGLEFLIYFQGNSAPDKSGLPSDRFSAERTGGSVSTLTIQRTQQEDSAVYLCASSSQGNTEAFFGQGTRLTVV.

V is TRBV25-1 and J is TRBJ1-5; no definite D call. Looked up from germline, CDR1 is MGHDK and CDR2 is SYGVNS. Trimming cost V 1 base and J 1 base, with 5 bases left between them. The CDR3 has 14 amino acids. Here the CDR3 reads CASSESVSNQPQHF. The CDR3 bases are TGTGCCAGCAGTGAATCCGTCAGCAATCAGCCCCAGCATTTT.

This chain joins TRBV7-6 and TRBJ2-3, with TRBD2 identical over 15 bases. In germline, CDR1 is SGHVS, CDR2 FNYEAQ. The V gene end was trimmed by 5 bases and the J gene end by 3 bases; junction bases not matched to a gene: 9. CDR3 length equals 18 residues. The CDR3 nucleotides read TGTGCCAGCAGCCGATCCGGGACTAGCGGGGGGCCAACAGATACGCAGTATTTT. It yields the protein CASSRSGTSGGPTDTQYF.

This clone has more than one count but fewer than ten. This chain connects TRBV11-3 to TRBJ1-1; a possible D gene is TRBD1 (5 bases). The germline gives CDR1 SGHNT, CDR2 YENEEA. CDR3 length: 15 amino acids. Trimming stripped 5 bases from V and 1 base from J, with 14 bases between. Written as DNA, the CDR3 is TGTGCCAGCAGCCGGGGGGATACCTGGAACACTGAAGCTTTCTTT. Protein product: CASSRGDTWNTEAFF.

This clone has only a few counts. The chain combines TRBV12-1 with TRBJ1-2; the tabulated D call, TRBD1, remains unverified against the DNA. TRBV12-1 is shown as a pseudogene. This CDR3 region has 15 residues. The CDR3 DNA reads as TGTGCCAGCAGCTTCACAGGGGGCGCAGGCTATGGCTACACCTTC. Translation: CASSFTGGAGYGYTF.

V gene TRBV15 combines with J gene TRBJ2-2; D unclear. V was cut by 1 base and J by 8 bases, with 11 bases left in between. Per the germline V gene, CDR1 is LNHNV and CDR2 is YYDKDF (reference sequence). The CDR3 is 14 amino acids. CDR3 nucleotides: TGTGCCACCAGCAGAGTTGGCACGGCGGGGGAGCTGTTTTTT. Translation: CATSRVGTAGELFF.

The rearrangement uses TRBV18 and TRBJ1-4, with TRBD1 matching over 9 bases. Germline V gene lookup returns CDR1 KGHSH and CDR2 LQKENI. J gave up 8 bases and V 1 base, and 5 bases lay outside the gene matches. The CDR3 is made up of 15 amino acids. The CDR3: CASSPRDRVGEKLFF. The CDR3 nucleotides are TGTGCCAGCTCACCACGGGACAGGGTGGGCGAAAAACTGTTTTTT.

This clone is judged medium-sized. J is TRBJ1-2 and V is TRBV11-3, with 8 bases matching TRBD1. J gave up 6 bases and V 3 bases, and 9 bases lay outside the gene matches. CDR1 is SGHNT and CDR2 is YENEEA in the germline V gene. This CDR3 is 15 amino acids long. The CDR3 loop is CASSLGTGLLNGYTF. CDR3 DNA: TGTGCCAGCAGCTTGGGGACAGGCCTGCTGAATGGCTACACCTTC.

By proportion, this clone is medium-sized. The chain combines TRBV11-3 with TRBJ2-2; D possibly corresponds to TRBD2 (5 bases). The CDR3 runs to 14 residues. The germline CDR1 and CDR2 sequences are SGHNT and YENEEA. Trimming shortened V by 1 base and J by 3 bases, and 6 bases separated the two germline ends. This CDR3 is CASSLVGDTGELFF. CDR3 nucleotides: TGTGCCAGCAGCTTAGTGGGAGACACCGGGGAGCTGTTTTTT. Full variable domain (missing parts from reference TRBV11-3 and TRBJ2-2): EAGVVQSPRYKIIEKKQPVAFWCNPISGHNTLYWYLQNLGQGPELLIRYENEEAVDDSQLPKDRFSAERLKGVDSTLKIQPAELGDSAVYLCASSLVGDTGELFFGEGSRLTVL.

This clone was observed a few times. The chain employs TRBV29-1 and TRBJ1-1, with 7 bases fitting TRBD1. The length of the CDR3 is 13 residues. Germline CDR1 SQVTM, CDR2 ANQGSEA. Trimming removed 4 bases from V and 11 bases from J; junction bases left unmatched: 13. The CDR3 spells CSVVGGEGAWAFF. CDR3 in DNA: TGCAGCGTTGTAGGCGGTGAGGGGGCGTGGGCTTTCTTT. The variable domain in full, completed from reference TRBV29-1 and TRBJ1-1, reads SAVISQKPSRDICQRGTSLTIQCQVDSQVTMMFWYRQQPGQSLTLIATANQGSEATYESGFVIDKFPISRPNLTFSTLTVSNMSPEDSSIYLCSVVGGEGAWAFFGQGTRLTVV.

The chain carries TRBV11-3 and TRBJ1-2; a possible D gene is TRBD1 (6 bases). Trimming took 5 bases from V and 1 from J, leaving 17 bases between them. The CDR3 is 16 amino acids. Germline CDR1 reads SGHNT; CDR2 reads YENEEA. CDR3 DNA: TGTGCCAGCAGCCCCCCATGGGCAGGGGTTAACTATGGCTACACCTTC. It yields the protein CASSPPWAGVNYGYTF.

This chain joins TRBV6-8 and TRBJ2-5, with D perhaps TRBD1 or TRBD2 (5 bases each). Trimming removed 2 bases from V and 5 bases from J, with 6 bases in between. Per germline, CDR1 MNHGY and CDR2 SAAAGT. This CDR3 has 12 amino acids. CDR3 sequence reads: CASSYGDETQYF. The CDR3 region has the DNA TGTGCCAGCAGTTACGGGGACGAGACCCAGTACTTC.

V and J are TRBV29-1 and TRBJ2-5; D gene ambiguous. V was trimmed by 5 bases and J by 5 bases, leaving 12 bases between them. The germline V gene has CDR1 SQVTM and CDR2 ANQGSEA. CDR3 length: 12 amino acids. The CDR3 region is CSVSVLGETQYF. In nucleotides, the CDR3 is TGCAGCGTTTCAGTCCTTGGGGAGACCCAGTACTTC.

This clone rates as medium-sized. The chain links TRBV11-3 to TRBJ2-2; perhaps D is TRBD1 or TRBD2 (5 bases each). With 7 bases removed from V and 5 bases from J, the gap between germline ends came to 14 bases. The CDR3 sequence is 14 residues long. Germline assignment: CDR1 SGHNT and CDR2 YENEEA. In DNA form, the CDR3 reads TGTGCCAGCAACTGGGACGTAAGGACCGGGGAGCTGTTTTTT. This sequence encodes CASNWDVRTGELFF.

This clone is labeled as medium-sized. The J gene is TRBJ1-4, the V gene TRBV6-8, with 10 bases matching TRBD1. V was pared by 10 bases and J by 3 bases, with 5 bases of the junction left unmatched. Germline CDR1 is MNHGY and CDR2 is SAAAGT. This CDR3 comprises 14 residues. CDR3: CATGTGDANEKLFF. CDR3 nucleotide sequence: TGTGCCACTGGGACAGGGGACGCTAATGAAAAACTGTTTTTT.

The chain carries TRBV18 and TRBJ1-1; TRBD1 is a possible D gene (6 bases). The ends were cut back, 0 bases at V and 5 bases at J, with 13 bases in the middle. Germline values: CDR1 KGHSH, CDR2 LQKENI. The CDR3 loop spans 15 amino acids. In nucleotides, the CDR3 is TGTGCCAGCTCACCACCTACCCAGGGGCGAACTGAAGCTTTCTTT. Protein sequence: CASSPPTQGRTEAFF.

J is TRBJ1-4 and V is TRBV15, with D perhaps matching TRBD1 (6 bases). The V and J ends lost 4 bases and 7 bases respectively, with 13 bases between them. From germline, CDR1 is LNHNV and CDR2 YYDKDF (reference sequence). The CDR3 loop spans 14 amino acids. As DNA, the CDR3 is TGTGCCACCAGCATTGGAGGGGGACCTGAAAAACTGTTTTTT. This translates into CATSIGGGPEKLFF. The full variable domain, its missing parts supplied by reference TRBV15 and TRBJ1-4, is DAMVIQNPRYQVTQFGKPVTLSCSQTLNHNVMYWYQQKSSQAPKLLFHYYDKDFNNEADTPDNFQSRRPNTSFCFLDIRSPGLGDTAMYLCATSIGGGPEKLFFGSGTQLSVL.

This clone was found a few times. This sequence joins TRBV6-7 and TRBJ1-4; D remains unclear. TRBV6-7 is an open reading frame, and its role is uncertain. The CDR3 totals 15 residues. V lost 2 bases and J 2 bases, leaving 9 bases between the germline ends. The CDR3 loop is CASSYRLATNEKLFF. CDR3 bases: TGTGCCAGCAGTTACCGGTTGGCCACTAATGAAAAACTGTTTTTT.

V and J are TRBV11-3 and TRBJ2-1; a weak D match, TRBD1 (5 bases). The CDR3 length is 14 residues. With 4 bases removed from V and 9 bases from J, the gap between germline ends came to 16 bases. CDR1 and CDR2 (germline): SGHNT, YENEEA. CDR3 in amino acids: CASSSAAGIAEQFF. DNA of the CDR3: TGTGCCAGCAGCTCCGCCGCAGGGATCGCTGAGCAGTTCTTC.

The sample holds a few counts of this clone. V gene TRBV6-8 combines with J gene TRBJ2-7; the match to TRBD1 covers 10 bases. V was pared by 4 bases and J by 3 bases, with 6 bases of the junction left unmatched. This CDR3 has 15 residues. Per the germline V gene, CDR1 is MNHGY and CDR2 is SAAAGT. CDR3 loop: CASSSSGTGDYEQYF. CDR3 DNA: TGTGCCAGCAGTTCCTCCGGGACAGGGGACTACGAGCAGTACTTC.